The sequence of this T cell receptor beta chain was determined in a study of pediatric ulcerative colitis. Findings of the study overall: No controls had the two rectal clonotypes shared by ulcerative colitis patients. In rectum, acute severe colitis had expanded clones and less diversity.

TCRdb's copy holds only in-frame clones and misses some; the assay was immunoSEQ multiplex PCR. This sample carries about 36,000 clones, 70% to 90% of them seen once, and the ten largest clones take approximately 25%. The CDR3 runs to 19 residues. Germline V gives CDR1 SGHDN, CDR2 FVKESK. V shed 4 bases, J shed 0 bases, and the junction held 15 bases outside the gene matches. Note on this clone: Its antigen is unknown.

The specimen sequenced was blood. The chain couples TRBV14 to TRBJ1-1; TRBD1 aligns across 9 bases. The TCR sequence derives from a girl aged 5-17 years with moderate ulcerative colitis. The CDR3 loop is CASSPGQGHGALMNTEAFF. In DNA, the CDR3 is TGTGCCAGCAGCCCCGGACAGGGGCATGGGGCCCTCATGAACACTGAAGCTTTCTTT.